This T cell receptor (beta chain) derives from a study of blood T cells in healthy people across ages. The CDR3 is 18 amino acids. The ends were cut back, 5 bases at V and 3 bases at J, with 20 bases in the middle. Germline assignment: CDR1 SGHTA and CDR2 FQGTGA. It was with a sample-barcoded 5' primer and a J-beta primer mix that a second PCR of roughly 7 to 12 cycles was run. TCRdb reprocessed the 5' RACE reads via MiXCR and lists one record per CDR3 protein. The data contain around 650,000 distinct CDR3 sequences, about 30% of them singletons. Many counts were recorded for this clonotype. The genes are TRBV7-3 and TRBJ2-6; maybe TRBD2 (5 bases). The sample was blood. This receptor was taken from an elderly woman in good health. In DNA, the CDR3 is TGTGCCAGCAGCCCAGGAGGCCCAATGGCGCGTGGGGCCAACGTCCTGACTTTC. This sequence encodes CASSPGGPMARGANVLTF. The complete variable domain, with remaining parts taken from reference TRBV7-3 and TRBJ2-6, reads GAGVSQTPSNKVTEKGKYVELRCDPISGHTALYWYRQSLGQGPEFLIYFQGTGAADDSGLPNDRFFAVRPEGSVSTLKIQRTERGDSAVYLCASSPGGPMARGANVLTFGAGSRLTVL.